These T cell receptor beta chains were read from a single sample in a study of regulatory T cells in long-lasting Graves disease. In TCRdb, the multiplex PCR reads were re-called with MiXCR into one record per CDR3 protein. The repertoire holds 400,000 to 450,000 distinct CDR3 sequences, with under 15% as singletons. The sample was also linked to a second study, of T cells in Graves' hyperthyroidism and ophthalmopathy.

Sample: peripheral blood mononuclear cells (PBMCs), taken at new diagnosis, from a patient treated with antithyroid drugs. These receptors came from a woman in her thirties with Graves disease. Each CDR3 is given with its conserved first and last residue. D genes are given only for firm matches. Not all rows give a size; the values are once, few, many and, for expanded clones, a class.

>NA|TRBJ1-1|many|TRBV2
CASSERGNRVIGGTEAFF
TGTGCCAGCAGTGAAAGGGGTAACAGGGTGATCGGAGGGACTGAAGCTTTCTTT
>TRBD2|TRBJ2-7|many|TRBV5-1
CASRSSGISYEQYF
TGCGCCAGCAGGTCTAGCGGGATCTCCTACGAGCAGTACTTC
>TRBD2|TRBJ2-1|many|TRBV28
CASSLASKTSGLWYEQFF
TGTGCCAGCAGTTTAGCCTCGAAGACTAGCGGCCTCTGGTATGAGCAGTTCTTC
>NA|TRBJ2-1|NA|TRBV6-5
CASSYSRLASSYNEQFF
TGTGCCAGCAGTTACTCGCGGCTAGCTAGCTCCTACAATGAGCAGTTCTTC
>TRBD2|TRBJ2-3|many|TRBV7-2
CASSLGLAGGHGDTQYF
TGTGCCAGCAGCTTAGGGCTAGCGGGAGGTCACGGGGATACGCAGTATTTT
>NA|TRBJ1-4|many|TRBV2
CASSEIGRSTNEKLFF
TGTGCCAGCAGTGAAATAGGCAGATCAACTAATGAAAAACTGTTTTTT
>NA|TRBJ2-7|few|TRBV7-9
CATQLGSYEQYF
TGTGCCACCCAGCTGGGCTCCTACGAGCAGTACTTC
>NA|TRBJ2-1|many|TRBV12-3/TRBV12-4
CASKNLGNEQFF
TGTGCCAGCAAAAACCTTGGTAATGAGCAGTTCTTC
>NA|TRBJ1-5|many|TRBV7-3
CASSPGYNQPQHF
TGTGCCAGCAGTCCGGGATACAATCAGCCCCAGCATTTT
>NA|TRBJ1-1|many|TRBV11-2
CASSSGQPNTEAFF
TGTGCCAGCAGCTCCGGACAGCCGAACACTGAAGCTTTCTTT
>TRBD2|TRBJ2-1|NA|TRBV19
CASSMGTTPYNEQFF
TGTGCCAGTAGTATGGGGACTACTCCCTACAATGAGCAGTTCTTC
>NA|TRBJ1-1|few|TRBV12-3/TRBV12-4
CASSFYLGQAFF
TGTGCCAGCAGTTTTTACTTAGGCCAAGCTTTCTTT
>NA|TRBJ2-5|few|TRBV6-2/TRBV6-3
CASSWGAKETQYF
TGTGCCAGCAGTTGGGGGGCCAAAGAGACCCAGTACTTC
>NA|TRBJ2-1|NA|TRBV11-2
CASSLESFDEQFF
TGTGCCAGCAGCTTAGAGTCTTTCGACGAGCAGTTCTTC
>NA|TRBJ2-5|few|TRBV12-5
CASGRSGRETQYF
TGTGCTAGTGGCAGAAGCGGGCGGGAGACCCAGTACTTC
>TRBD2|TRBJ2-1|NA|TRBV11-2
CASSLGQGLAGGPGNEQFF
TGTGCCAGCAGCTTAGGTCAGGGACTAGCGGGAGGGCCGGGGAATGAGCAGTTCTTC
>TRBD2|TRBJ2-1|many|TRBV20-1
CSAKLAAPFF
TGCAGTGCTAAACTAGCGGCGCCCTTCTTC
>TRBD1|TRBJ2-1|many|TRBV30
CAWSVLPGTGSIGEQFF
TGTGCCTGGAGTGTACTCCCCGGGACAGGGTCTATCGGTGAGCAGTTCTTC
>TRBD2|TRBJ2-3|many|TRBV27
CASSLQTSGRHADTQYF
TGTGCCAGCAGTTTACAGACTAGCGGGAGGCATGCAGATACGCAGTATTTT
>TRBD2|TRBJ2-5|many|TRBV28
CASSLGLAGVRETQYF
TGTGCCAGCAGTTTAGGACTAGCGGGAGTCAGAGAGACCCAGTACTTC
>TRBD1|TRBJ1-2|NA|TRBV7-9
CASSLDSFRGRDGYTF
TGTGCCAGCAGCTTAGATTCATTCAGGGGGCGCGATGGCTACACCTTC
>NA|TRBJ2-5|few|TRBV5-1
CASSLTVPQETQYF
TGCGCCAGCAGCTTGACGGTCCCCCAAGAGACCCAGTACTTC
>NA|TRBJ2-1|NA|TRBV19
CASGDTGANEQFF
TGTGCCAGTGGAGACACCGGGGCCAATGAGCAGTTCTTC
>TRBD2|TRBJ2-1|NA|TRBV28
CASSQTPASGRVGQFF
TGTGCCAGCAGCCAAACTCCGGCTAGCGGGAGGGTCGGGCAGTTCTTC
>NA|TRBJ2-1|NA|TRBV7-2
CASALINTLGGSSYNEQFF
TGTGCCAGCGCCTTAATAAATACTCTAGGGGGGAGCTCCTACAATGAGCAGTTCTTC
>NA|TRBJ2-7|many|TRBV5-6
CASSLRRVVTYEQYF
TGTGCCAGCAGCTTGCGAAGGGTGGTAACCTACGAGCAGTACTTC
>NA|TRBJ2-7|few|TRBV4-1
CASSQEVGAMTYEQYF
TGCGCCAGCAGCCAAGAGGTGGGAGCAATGACATACGAGCAGTACTTC
>TRBD2|TRBJ2-1|many|TRBV12-3/TRBV12-4
CASTPILGLAGALNEQFF
TGTGCCAGCACTCCTATTCTCGGACTAGCGGGAGCCCTTAATGAGCAGTTCTTC
>NA|TRBJ2-5|few|TRBV19
CASSIATGQETQYF
TGTGCCAGTAGTATAGCTACGGGCCAAGAGACCCAGTACTTC
>NA|TRBJ1-2|many|TRBV3-1
CASSQSTGFPHNYGYTF
TGTGCCAGCAGCCAGTCTACAGGGTTCCCACATAACTATGGCTACACCTTC
>TRBD1|TRBJ2-2|NA|TRBV7-9
CASGDRVIGELFF
TGTGCCAGCGGAGACAGGGTGATCGGGGAGCTGTTTTTT
>TRBD2|TRBJ2-3|few|TRBV9
CASSVRDVAGAGTDTQYF
TGTGCCAGCAGCGTACGAGACGTGGCGGGAGCGGGCACAGATACGCAGTATTTT
>NA|TRBJ2-7|NA|TRBV18
CASSQTPDSYEQYF
TGTGCCAGCTCACAGACACCCGACTCCTACGAGCAGTACTTC
>TRBD2|TRBJ2-2|many|TRBV6-1
CAALPAGNTGELFF
TGTGCCGCGTTACCAGCGGGAAATACCGGGGAGCTGTTTTTT
>NA|TRBJ2-3|few|TRBV20-1
CSARGTPQGTQYF
TGCAGTGCTAGAGGGACTCCTCAGGGTACGCAGTATTTT
>NA|TRBJ2-1|many|TRBV6-5
CASSYSTGRSYNEQFF
TGTGCCAGCAGTTACTCGACAGGTAGATCCTACAATGAGCAGTTCTTC
>TRBD1|TRBJ1-2|NA|TRBV24-1
CATSDHGTAYGYTF
TGTGCCACCAGTGATCACGGGACAGCGTATGGCTACACCTTC
>NA|TRBJ2-1|NA|TRBV7-9
CASSLRARGEQFF
TGTGCCAGCAGCTTGCGCGCCAGGGGTGAGCAGTTCTTC
>TRBD2|TRBJ2-7|many|TRBV12-3/TRBV12-4
CASVSSGRPSEQYF
TGTGCCAGCGTATCTAGCGGGAGGCCCTCCGAGCAGTACTTC
>NA|TRBJ2-1|NA|TRBV10-3
CAISVDSYNEQFF
TGTGCCATCAGTGTCGACTCCTACAATGAGCAGTTCTTC
>TRBD1|TRBJ1-4|many|TRBV10-3
CAISNRGEKLFF
TGTGCCATCAGTAACAGGGGCGAAAAACTGTTTTTT
>NA|TRBJ2-1|many|TRBV15
CATSRAHLRGGDNEQFF
TGTGCCACCAGCAGGGCCCATCTAAGGGGGGGGGACAATGAGCAGTTCTTC
>TRBD1|TRBJ2-7|many|TRBV3-1
CASSPGQGEYEQYF
TGTGCCAGCAGTCCGGGACAGGGGGAATACGAGCAGTACTTC
>NA|TRBJ2-6|many|TRBV6-1
CASRRGGKTGANVLTF
TGTGCCAGCAGACGTGGTGGTAAGACTGGGGCCAACGTCCTGACTTTC
>TRBD2|TRBJ2-3|NA|TRBV7-2
CASRPPGTSGRKSTDTQYF
TGTGCCAGCAGGCCACCCGGAACTAGCGGGAGGAAAAGCACAGATACGCAGTATTTT
>TRBD1|TRBJ1-5|many|TRBV2
CASKGTGGRSNQPQHF
TGTGCCAGCAAGGGGACAGGGGGCCGTAGCAATCAGCCCCAGCATTTT
>NA|TRBJ1-2|NA|TRBV6-2/TRBV6-3
CASSDPPLTDTNYGYTF
TGTGCCAGCAGTGATCCCCCCTTGACAGACACTAACTATGGCTACACCTTC
>TRBD2|TRBJ2-7|NA|TRBV20-1
CSAAQRGSYEQYF
TGCAGTGCGGCCCAGCGGGGATCCTACGAGCAGTACTTC
>NA|TRBJ1-2|NA|TRBV6-1
CASNSADGYTF
TGTGCCAGCAACTCAGCGGATGGCTACACCTTC
>NA|TRBJ1-1|few|TRBV9
CASSFNSVNTEAFF
TGTGCCAGCAGTTTTAACAGCGTTAACACTGAAGCTTTCTTT
>TRBD2|TRBJ2-1|many|TRBV5-4
CASRTSGSNEQFF
TGTGCCAGCCGGACTAGCGGGAGCAATGAGCAGTTCTTC